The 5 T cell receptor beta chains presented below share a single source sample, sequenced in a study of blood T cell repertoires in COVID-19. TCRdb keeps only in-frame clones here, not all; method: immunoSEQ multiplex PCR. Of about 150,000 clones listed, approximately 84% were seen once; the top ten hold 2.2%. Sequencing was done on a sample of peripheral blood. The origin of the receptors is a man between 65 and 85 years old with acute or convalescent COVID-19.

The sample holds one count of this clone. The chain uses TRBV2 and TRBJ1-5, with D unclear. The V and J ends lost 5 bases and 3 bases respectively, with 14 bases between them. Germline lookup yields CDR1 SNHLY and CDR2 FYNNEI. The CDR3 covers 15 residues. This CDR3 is CASSPSGGYNQPQHF. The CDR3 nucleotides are TGTGCCAGCAGTCCTAGCGGCGGCTACAATCAGCCCCAGCATTTT.

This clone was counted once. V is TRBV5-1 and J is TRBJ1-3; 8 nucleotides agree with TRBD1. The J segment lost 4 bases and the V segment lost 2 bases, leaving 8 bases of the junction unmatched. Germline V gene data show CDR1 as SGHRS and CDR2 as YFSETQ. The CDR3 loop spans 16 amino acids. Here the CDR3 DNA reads TGCGCCAGCAGCTTCGGGACAGGTAGTGGCGGAAACACCATATATTTT. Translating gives CASSFGTGSGGNTIYF.

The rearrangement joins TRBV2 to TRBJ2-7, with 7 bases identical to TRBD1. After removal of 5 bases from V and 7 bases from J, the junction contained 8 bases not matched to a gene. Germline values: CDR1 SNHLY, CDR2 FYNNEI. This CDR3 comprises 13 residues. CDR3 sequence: CASSQGDSREQYF. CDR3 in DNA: TGTGCCAGCAGTCAGGGGGACAGCCGTGAGCAGTACTTC.

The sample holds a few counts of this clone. The CDR3, as DNA: TGTGCCCTGCCCCCAGCGGCTAACTATGGCTACACCTTC. Translated, it gives CALPPAANYGYTF. The rearrangement uses TRBV2 and TRBJ1-2; D is ambiguous. Trimming took 11 bases from V and 0 from J, leaving 13 bases between them. CDR3 length: 13 amino acids. Germline values: CDR1 SNHLY, CDR2 FYNNEI.

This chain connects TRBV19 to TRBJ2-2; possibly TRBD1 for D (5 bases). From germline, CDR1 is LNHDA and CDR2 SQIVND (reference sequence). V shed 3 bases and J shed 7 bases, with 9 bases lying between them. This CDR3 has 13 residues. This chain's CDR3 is CASSIATGGELFF. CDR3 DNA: TGTGCCAGTAGTATTGCAACAGGCGGGGAGCTGTTTTTT.